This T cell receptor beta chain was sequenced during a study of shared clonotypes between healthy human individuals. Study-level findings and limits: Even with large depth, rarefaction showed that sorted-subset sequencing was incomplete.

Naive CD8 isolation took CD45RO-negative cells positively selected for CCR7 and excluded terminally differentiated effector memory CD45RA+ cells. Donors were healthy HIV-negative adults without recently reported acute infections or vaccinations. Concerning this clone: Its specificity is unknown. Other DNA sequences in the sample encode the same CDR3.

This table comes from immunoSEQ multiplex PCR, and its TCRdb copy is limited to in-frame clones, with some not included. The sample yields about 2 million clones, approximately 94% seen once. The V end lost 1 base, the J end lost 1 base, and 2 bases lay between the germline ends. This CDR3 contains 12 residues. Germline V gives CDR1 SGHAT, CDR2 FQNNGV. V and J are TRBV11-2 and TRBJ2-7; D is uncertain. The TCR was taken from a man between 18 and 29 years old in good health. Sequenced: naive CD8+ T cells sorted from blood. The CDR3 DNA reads TGTGCCAGCAGCTTAGGATCCTACGAGCAGTACTTC. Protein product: CASSLGSYEQYF. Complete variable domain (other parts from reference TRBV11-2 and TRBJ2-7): EAGVAQSPRYKIIEKRQSVAFWCNPISGHATLYWYQQILGQGPKLLIQFQNNGVVDDSQLPKDRFSAERLKGVDSTLKIQPAKLEDSAVYLCASSLGSYEQYFGPGTRLTVT.